The clone carrying this T cell receptor (beta chain) was picked up many times. The data were taken from a study of T cells in Graves' hyperthyroidism and ophthalmopathy. Germline assignment: CDR1 SEHNR and CDR2 FQNEAQ (reference sequence). CDR3 length equals 13 residues. V was cut by 2 bases and J by 8 bases, with 12 bases left in between. Amplification of TCR beta CDR3 regions used RNA as the template. RT-PCR in the first round (using the HTBI primer set) targeted the TCR CDR3. Using its own MiXCR run on the multiplex PCR reads, TCRdb lists one record per CDR3 protein. The repertoire holds about 480,000 distinct CDR3 sequences, with around 22% as singletons. On the basis of clinical symptoms, serum thyroxine and TRAb, thyroid ultrasound and orbital computed tomography, diagnoses were made.

The clonotype originates from a woman aged 30 to 39 with Graves' ophthalmopathy. Sequences were obtained from blood. V gene TRBV7-9 combines with J gene TRBJ1-1, with unresolved D. The CDR3 sequence is CASSLNVAYEAFF. Written as DNA, the CDR3 is TGTGCCAGCAGCTTAAACGTGGCCTACGAAGCTTTCTTT.